This section outlines one TCR beta chain sequence together with its context. The specificity of this receptor is unknown. This sample was included in a study of T cells expressing NK-cell markers (TCRdb year 2020). Context from the whole study: Three sorted T-cell subsets (CD3+CD56+NKG2C+, CD3+CD56+NKG2C- and CD3+CD56-NKG2C+) from roughly 8 donors had their TCR beta-chain repertoires profiled. Of the eight sequenced donors, seven were found to be HCMV-seropositive and one was found to be HCMV-seronegative. Illumina HiSeq 2000/2500, MiSeq or NextSeq was used to sequence libraries as 2 x 150 bp reads. Randomly selected healthy volunteers, three men and five women, were used as the eight sequenced donors. What the study reported, not specific to this receptor: Whether the expanded NKG2C-expressing T cell clones were specific for HCMV antigens was left unclear. In over five donors, the dominant CD3+CD56+NKG2C+ clonotypes were found to rank among the top 10 CD8+ clonotypes and to make up about 1.0-8% of CD8+ T cells. Those dominant clonotypes were again the most abundant among CD3+CD56-NKG2C+ cells in a handful of donors, at roughly 25-65%.

These reads were obtained on an Illumina HiSeq 2000. TCR beta cDNA libraries were made by 5'RACE template switching that added a universal primer site and unique molecular identifiers. cDNA synthesis was primed from the TCR beta constant segment and was followed by two successive PCR amplification steps. As for the original processing: Reads were demultiplexed and grouped by UMI with MIGEC, and clonotypes were assembled and quantified with MiTCR. To exclude erroneous sequences, any TCR cDNA sequence not supported by at least two reads was discarded. The tcR package was used for downstream repertoire analysis, with clonotypes matched between fractions based on CDR3 nucleotide sequence plus V segment. Antigen specificity was annotated against VDJdb with VDJmatch, allowing one amino acid substitution in CDR3. TCRdb reprocessed the reads, reporting each CDR3 protein sequence once and no DNA. The V and J calls here are based on TCRdb, not the publication. The table for this sample shows 90,000 to 130,000 distinct CDR3 sequences. Less than 20% of the sample is taken by the ten largest.

HCMV-specific IgG was detected in serum with a commercial ELISA kit to determine HCMV serostatus. Peripheral blood mononuclear cells were isolated from blood by Ficoll density gradient centrifugation. As encoded in the germline V gene, CDR1 is SGHVS while CDR2 is FQNEAQ. Counted from cysteine to phenylalanine, this CDR3 has 15 amino acids. No DNA is recorded. The chain uses TRBV7-8 and TRBJ1-3. Sequences were obtained from blood T cells: a sorted CD56 or NKG2C T cell subset, CD4+ or CD8+ T cells, or bulk PBMC T cells (not recorded which). The receptor was isolated from a woman between 18 and 75 years old in good health. The CDR3 reads CASSHPKGSGNTIYF. Supplemented by the reference TRBV7-8 and TRBJ1-3 proteins around the CDR3, the complete variable domain is GAGVSQSPRYKVAKRGQDVALRCDPISGHVSLFWYQQALGQGPEFLTYFQNEAQLDKSGLPSDRFFAERPEGSVSTLKIQRTQQEDSAVYLCASSHPKGSGNTIYFGEGSWLTVV.